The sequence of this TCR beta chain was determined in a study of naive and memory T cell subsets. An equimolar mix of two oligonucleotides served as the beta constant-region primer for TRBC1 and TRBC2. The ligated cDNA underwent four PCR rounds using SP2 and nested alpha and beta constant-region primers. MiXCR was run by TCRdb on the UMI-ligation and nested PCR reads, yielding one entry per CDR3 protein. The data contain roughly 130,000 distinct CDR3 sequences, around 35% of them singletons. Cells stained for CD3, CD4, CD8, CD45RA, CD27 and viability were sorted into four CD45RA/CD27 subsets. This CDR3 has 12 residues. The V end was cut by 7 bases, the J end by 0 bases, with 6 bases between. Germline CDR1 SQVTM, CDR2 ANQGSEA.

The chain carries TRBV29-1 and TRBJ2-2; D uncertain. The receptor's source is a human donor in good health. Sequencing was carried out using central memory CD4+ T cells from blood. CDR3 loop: CSGLTNTGELFF. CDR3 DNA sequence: TGCAGCGGGCTCACGAACACCGGGGAGCTGTTTTTT.